This T cell receptor (beta chain) was recovered during a study of blood T cell repertoires in COVID-19. Overall study context: Collection of acute and convalescent COVID-19 samples took place in the United States, Italy and Spain. T cells, B-cell-depleted T cells, or PBMCs supplied cDNA or gDNA.

Looked up from germline, CDR1 is SGHRS and CDR2 is YFSETQ. The CDR3 is 12 residues long. Trimming cost V 7 bases and J 2 bases, with 6 bases left between them. Authors' analysis steps: Amplification with reference gene primers provided the estimates of nucleated cell counts. Clones were sequenced by immunoSEQ multiplex PCR, and TCRdb holds only the in-frame ones, with some missing. Clonal size and the V and J genes are those of that table, whereas D and trimming came from the DNA. Found here are some 160,000 clones, approximately 80% of them singletons; the top ten hold around 14%. Source material: peripheral blood. The TCR comes from an elderly woman with acute or convalescent COVID-19. The rearrangement links TRBV5-1 to TRBJ2-2, with D unclear. Here the CDR3 DNA reads TGCGCCAGCTATGTCAACACCGGGGAGCTGTTTTTT. It is translated as CASYVNTGELFF.